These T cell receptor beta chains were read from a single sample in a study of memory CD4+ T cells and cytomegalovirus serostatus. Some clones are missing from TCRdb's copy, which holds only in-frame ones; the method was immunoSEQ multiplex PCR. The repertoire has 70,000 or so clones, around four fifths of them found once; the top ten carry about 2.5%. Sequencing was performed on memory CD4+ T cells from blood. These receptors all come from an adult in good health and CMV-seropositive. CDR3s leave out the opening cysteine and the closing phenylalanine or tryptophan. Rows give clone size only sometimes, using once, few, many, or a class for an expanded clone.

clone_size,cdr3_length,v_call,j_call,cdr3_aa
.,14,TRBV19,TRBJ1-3,ASSIEGTSSGNTIY
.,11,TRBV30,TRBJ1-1,AWRFGGNTEAF
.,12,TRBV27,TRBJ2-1,ASSKGKAYNEQF
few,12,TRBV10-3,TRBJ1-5,AIGTGSSNQPQH
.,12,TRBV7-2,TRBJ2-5,ASSLDSSQETQY
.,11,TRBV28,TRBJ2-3,ASSLRGTDTQY
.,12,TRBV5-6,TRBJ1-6,ASRTARDNSPLH
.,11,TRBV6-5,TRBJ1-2,ASSKGQSGGYT
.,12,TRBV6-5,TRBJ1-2,ASSYDQGGYGYT
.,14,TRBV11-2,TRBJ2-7,ASSPPRQAGIYEQY
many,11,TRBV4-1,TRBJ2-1,ASSQDRENEQF
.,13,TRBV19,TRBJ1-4,ASSNLGPANEKLF
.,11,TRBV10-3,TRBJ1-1,AISEFEGRGAF
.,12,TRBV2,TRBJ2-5,ASSEAIVAETQY
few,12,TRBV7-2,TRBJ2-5,ASSPGTVPETQY
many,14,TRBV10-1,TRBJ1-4,ASSVGTSATNEKLF
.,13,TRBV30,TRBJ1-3,AWTGGGPSGNTIY
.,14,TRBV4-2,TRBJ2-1,ASSQDWRGAYNEQF
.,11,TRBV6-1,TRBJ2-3,ASRPGQEGTQY
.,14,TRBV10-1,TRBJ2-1,ASSESRTSGHNEQF
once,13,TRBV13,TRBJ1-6,ASSLSGQLNSPLH
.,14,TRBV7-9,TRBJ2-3,ASSAPPGLGRDTQY